This paragraph covers one T cell receptor (beta chain) sequence. This clone was seen only a few times. What this receptor recognizes is not known. One base away there is no much larger clone; base qualities are not given. This sample is drawn from a study of blood T cell repertoires in COVID-19 (dated by TCRdb to the early 2020s). Background for the entire study: Samples from collaborators originated in the United States, Italy and Spain and spanned both the acute and convalescent phases of COVID-19. The repertoires were released in a freely available public database meant as a resource for research on the immune response to SARS-CoV-2. Nearly every sample came with metadata listing a de-identified subject ID, COVID-19 status, age in years and sex. Where available, HLA class I and class II types were taken from metadata supplied by the sample provider and were not determined by assay-based typing. Samples came from the ongoing ImmuneRACE study (first 160 participants) plus 1,254 subjects from 6 global collaborators. The prospective study material was composed of cDNA or gDNA derived from T cells, B-cell-depleted T cells, or PBMCs. Subjects who had been exposed to COVID-19, were actively infected with it, or had recovered from it provided the deeply sampled blood TCRbeta repertoires that made up the dataset. Broader findings and caveats from the paper: How much clinical and demographic metadata was included differed by source and by participant, and the metadata was provided uncurated.

Whole blood was collected in K2EDTA tubes by collaborating institutions according to the institutions' own protocols. Collaborator samples were shipped for TCRbeta analysis as frozen whole blood, isolated PBMCs, or DNA extracted from either sample type. The trim is 0 bases for V and 6 bases for J, with a gap of 11 bases between the germline ends. From a lookup of the germline V gene, CDR1 and CDR2 are LGHNA and YSLEER. Its CDR3 holds 14 amino acids, cysteine through phenylalanine. Only CDR3 DNA is held: 42 bases, read in frame from base 1. TCRbeta CDR3 regions were amplified from genomic DNA by means of the immunoSEQ Assay, a bias-controlled multiplex PCR. Under the source paper's analysis protocol: Nucleated cell counts per sample were estimated from amplification of reference gene primers within the assay. To quantify the absolute abundance of each unique TCRbeta CDR3 rearrangement, sequence reads were collapsed and filtered. For each sample, productive Simpson clonality was calculated as the square root of Simpson's diversity index over productive rearrangements. What TCRdb holds here is the immuneACCESS table cut down to in-frame rearrangements. Part of the clones is not present; checked against another copy, under half of the missing clones reflect an unresolved V gene, and the others are unexplained. The V and J calls and the clone size are those of that table, but D and trimming were determined from the DNA. This sample holds more than 65,000 clones; around 80% were observed only once. The ten largest clones capture around 28% of the sample.

Sequenced input: peripheral blood. The sequence is built from TRBV4-3 and TRBJ1-1, with no confidently assigned D gene. The clonotype originates from a woman at least 80 years old with active or convalescent COVID-19. The DNA sequence is given as TGCGCCAGCAGCCAAGATTTCACCAACTCTGAAGCTTTCTTT. Translated, this is CASSQDFTNSEAFF.